Listed here is a single T cell receptor beta chain. Its antigen is unknown. The protocol was immunoSEQ multiplex PCR, while the TCRdb copy is restricted to in-frame clones and leaves out a portion. Among approximately 60,000 clones listed, about four fifths were seen once. V lost 4 bases, J lost 8 bases, and 8 bases lay in between. Germline V gene sequence: CDR1 SQVTM, CDR2 ANQGSEA. This CDR3 has 10 residues. These data come from a study of OX40 agonist ivuxolimab in advanced cancers. Study context: Three patients showed partial responses: one hepatocellular carcinoma and two cutaneous melanoma cases.

General observations from the study: Partial responders at 0.1-3.0 mg/kg had among the lowest clonal expansion. CD4+ and CD8+ blood T cells expanded clonally by week 6 at 0.1 to 3.0 mg/kg.

Material: CD4+ or CD8+ T cells sorted from blood, obtained in a trial of the OX40 agonist ivuxolimab. This clonotype originated in an adult with an advanced solid tumor such as melanoma, head and neck, liver or kidney cancer. The chain uses TRBV29-1 and TRBJ1-1; maybe TRBD1 (6 bases). This CDR3 is CSVVGGEAFF. CDR3 bases: TGCAGCGTTGTGGGGGGCGAAGCTTTCTTT.